The 13 T cell receptor beta chains below come from one sample, sequenced in a study of neurological immune-mediated disorders. MiXCR was run by TCRdb on the 5' RACE reads, yielding one entry per CDR3 protein. The sample gives 40,000 or so distinct CDR3 sequences, roughly 4.8% of which show up once; about 10% is in the top ten. Material for sequencing was CD4+ T cells from blood. Receptors originate from a man aged 18 to 35 in good health.

This clonotype was recorded at least ten times. The chain links TRBV4-1 to TRBJ2-7, with D possibly being TRBD1 (6 bases). CDR1 and CDR2 (germline): MGHRA, YSYEKL. The ends were cut back, 5 bases at V and 3 bases at J, with 11 bases in the middle. The CDR3 extends over 13 amino acids. CDR3 in DNA: TGCGCCAGCAGCTTAGGACAGCTCTACGAGCAGTACTTC. It specifies CASSLGQLYEQYF.

This clonotype was seen repeatedly, ten times or more. The gene calls are TRBV7-2 and TRBJ2-3, with a tentative D call TRBD1 (6 bases). CDR1 and CDR2 (germline): SGHTA, FQGNSA. The CDR3 runs 15 residues. Trimming removed 4 bases from V and 1 base from J, with 12 bases in between. This CDR3 is CASSSQGPGTDTQYF. The CDR3 nucleotides are TGTGCCAGCAGCTCGCAGGGGCCAGGCACAGATACGCAGTATTTT. Looking up the rest from reference TRBV7-2 and TRBJ2-3 gives the full variable domain: GAGVSQSPSNKVTEKGKDVELRCDPISGHTALYWYRQSLGQGLEFLIYFQGNSAPDKSGLPSDRFSAERTGGSVSTLTIQRTQQEDSAVYLCASSSQGPGTDTQYFGPGTRLTVL.

This clonotype came up many times. The genes are TRBV6-1 and TRBJ2-1; 7 bases line up with TRBD2. Per germline, CDR1 MNHNS and CDR2 SASEGT. Germline trimming cut 6 bases from V and 4 bases from J; bases unmatched to any gene: 9. The CDR3 consists of 15 residues. The CDR3 reads CASSGGNSLYNEQFF. DNA for the CDR3: TGTGCCAGCAGCGGGGGGAACAGCCTTTACAATGAGCAGTTCTTC.

Many counts were recorded for this clonotype. The chain links TRBV12-3 or TRBV12-4 to TRBJ1-1; 9 bases are a match to TRBD1. Losses at the gene ends were 6 bases for V and 4 bases for J; bases not matched to a gene: 6. The CDR3 is 14 amino acids. The DNA for the CDR3 is TGTGCCAGCAGGGGACAGGGAGGCCCCACTGAAGCTTTCTTT. As protein: CASRGQGGPTEAFF.

At least ten counts were recorded for this clonotype. The rearrangement links TRBV5-1 to TRBJ1-2, with a tentative D call TRBD1 (5 bases). From germline, CDR1 is SGHRS and CDR2 YFSETQ. V was clipped by 6 bases and J by 0 bases, with 15 bases between them. The CDR3 consists of 15 residues. DNA for the CDR3: TGCGCCAGCAAGATGCAGGGAAACTCTAACTATGGCTACACCTTC. Its translation: CASKMQGNSNYGYTF.

This clonotype was seen ten or more times. The genes are TRBV27 and TRBJ2-5; the match to TRBD1 covers 8 bases. The J segment lost 6 bases and the V segment lost 7 bases, leaving 10 bases of the junction unmatched. Germline CDR1 MNHEY, CDR2 SMNVEV (reference sequence). The CDR3 length is 14 residues. CDR3 nucleotides: TGTGCCAGCAAGGGACAACAGGGGGTAAAGACCCAGTACTTC. It is translated as CASKGQQGVKTQYF.

This clonotype was seen repeatedly, ten times or more. The chain is built from TRBV5-8 and TRBJ2-3, with D unresolved. The V and J ends lost 8 bases and 1 base respectively, with 8 bases between them. The CDR3 has 12 amino acids. Germline CDR1 reads SGHTS; CDR2 reads YDEGEE. CDR3 residues: CASTRGTDTQYF. In DNA, the CDR3 is TGTGCCAGTACCAGAGGCACAGATACGCAGTATTTT.

This clonotype was found many times. The chain uses TRBV6-5 and TRBJ2-5; perhaps D is TRBD1 or TRBD2 (5 bases each). Germline V CDR1 and CDR2: MNHEY, SVGAGI. The CDR3 totals 15 residues. Between the trimmed V and J ends, which lost 2 bases and 1 base, there was a span of 11 bases. As DNA, the CDR3 is TGTGCCAGCAGTTACCGGGACCCTCGCCAAGAGACCCAGTACTTC. It yields the protein CASSYRDPRQETQYF.

This clonotype was seen many times. The chain is built from TRBV10-3 and TRBJ1-6; D uncertain. V was cut by 7 bases and J by 7 bases, with 17 bases left in between. Germline V gene sequence: CDR1 ENHRY, CDR2 SYGVKD. This CDR3 has 15 amino acids. The CDR3 reads CAITRSGDRNSPLHF. DNA for the CDR3: TGTGCCATCACCCGGAGCGGGGATAGGAATTCACCCCTCCACTTT.

This clonotype has ten or more counts. The chain joins TRBV7-9 to TRBJ1-5; D remains unclear. Germline assignment: CDR1 SEHNR and CDR2 FQNEAQ (reference sequence). The V end lost 1 base, the J end lost 5 bases, and 6 bases lay between the germline ends. The CDR3 is made up of 13 amino acids. Here the CDR3 reads CASSLGGDQPQHF. The DNA of the CDR3 is TGTGCCAGCAGCTTAGGGGGTGATCAGCCCCAGCATTTT. Together with reference TRBV7-9 and TRBJ1-5, the CDR3 gives the full variable domain: DTGVSQNPRHKITKRGQNVTFRCDPISEHNRLYWYRQTLGQGPEFLTYFQNEAQLEKSRLLSDRFSAERPKGSFSTLEIQRTEQGDSAMYLCASSLGGDQPQHFGDGTRLSIL.

There are many counts of this clonotype. CDR3 sequence (DNA): TGCGCCAGCAGCCAAAGTCCGGCGGGTAGAAATCAGCCCCAGCATTTT. It is translated as CASSQSPAGRNQPQHF. This rearrangement joins TRBV4-1 to TRBJ1-5; D not resolved. V shed 2 bases and J shed 4 bases, with 15 bases lying between them. This CDR3 is built from 16 residues. Germline CDR1 reads MGHRA; CDR2 reads YSYEKL.

This clonotype came up many times. The V gene is TRBV5-1, the J gene TRBJ1-4; 8 bases agree with TRBD1. This CDR3 is 14 amino acids long. With 3 bases clipped from V and 10 bases from J, the junction kept 8 bases outside the gene matches. From germline, CDR1 is SGHRS and CDR2 YFSETQ. DNA for the CDR3: TGCGCCAGCAGCTCCGGGACAGGAGCTGGAAAACTGTTTTTT. Amino acid sequence: CASSSGTGAGKLFF.

This clonotype came up many times. This chain joins TRBV5-1 and TRBJ2-7; D gene uncertain. V was clipped by 3 bases and J by 0 bases, with 7 bases between them. The CDR3 sequence is 13 residues long. The V gene's germline CDR1 is SGHRS and CDR2 YFSETQ. CDR3 region: CASSYMSSYEQYF. The CDR3, as DNA: TGCGCCAGCAGCTACATGAGCTCCTACGAGCAGTACTTC. Drawing the rest from reference TRBV5-1 and TRBJ2-7, the complete variable domain is KAGVTQTPRYLIKTRGQQVTLSCSPISGHRSVSWYQQTPGQGLQFLFEYFSETQRNKGNFPGRFSGRQFSNSRSEMNVSTLELGDSALYLCASSYMSSYEQYFGPGTRLTVT.